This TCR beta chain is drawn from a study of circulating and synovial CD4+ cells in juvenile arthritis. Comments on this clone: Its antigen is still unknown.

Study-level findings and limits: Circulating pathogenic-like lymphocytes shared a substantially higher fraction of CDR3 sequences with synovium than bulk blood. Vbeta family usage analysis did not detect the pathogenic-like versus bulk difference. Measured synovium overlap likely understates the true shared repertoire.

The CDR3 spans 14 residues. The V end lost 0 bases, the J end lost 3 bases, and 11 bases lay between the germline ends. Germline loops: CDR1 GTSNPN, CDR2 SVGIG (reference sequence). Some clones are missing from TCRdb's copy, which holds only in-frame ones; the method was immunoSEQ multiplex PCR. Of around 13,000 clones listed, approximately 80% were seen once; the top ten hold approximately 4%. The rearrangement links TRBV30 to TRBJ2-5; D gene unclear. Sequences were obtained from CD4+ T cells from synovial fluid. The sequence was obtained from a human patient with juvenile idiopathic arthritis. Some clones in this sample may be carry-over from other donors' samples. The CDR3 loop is CAWSVRSQKETQYF. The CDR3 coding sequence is TGTGCCTGGAGTGTGCGGTCACAAAAAGAGACCCAGTACTTC.